This is a list of T cell receptor beta chains from one sample in a study of blood T cell repertoires in COVID-19. Assay used: immunoSEQ multiplex PCR; TCRdb lists only in-frame clones, some missing. In the table there are a few hundred thousand clones, about 85% of which are singletons. The specimen was PBMCs or T cells enriched from blood (not recorded which). The receptors shown here come from a woman in her thirties who had recovered from COVID-19. The CDR3 runs from the conserved cysteine through the conserved F or W. D genes are given only for firm matches. Some rows mark clone size as missing; the rest say once, few, many or name a class of expanded clone.

J | D | size | V | CDR3 | DNA
TRBJ1-1 | - | - | TRBV7-9 | CASSRPGNTEAFF | TGTGCCAGCAGCCGCCCGGGGAACACTGAAGCTTTCTTT
TRBJ2-1 | TRBD2 | - | TRBV30 | CAWSVHWLAGGPVTYNEQFF | TGTGCCTGGAGTGTACATTGGCTAGCGGGGGGGCCGGTAACCTACAATGAGCAGTTCTTC
TRBJ1-6 | - | once | TRBV1 | CTSRQPARGSHLGNSPLHF | TGCACCAGCAGACAACCCGCAAGGGGCAGTCATTTGGGGAATTCACCCCTCCACTTT
TRBJ2-2 | TRBD1 | - | TRBV9 | CASSWTGGDGGELFF | TGTGCCAGCAGCTGGACAGGGGGCGATGGCGGGGAGCTGTTTTTT
TRBJ1-2 | TRBD1 | once | TRBV27 | CASGNGRGQGRSGYTF | TGTGCCAGCGGCAACGGGCGAGGACAGGGACGGAGTGGCTACACCTTC
TRBJ1-6 | - | - | TRBV4-2 | CARTQKSVHDRTTTYNSPLHF | TGTGCCAGAACCCAAAAATCTGTACATGACAGGACAACAACTTATAATTCACCCCTCCACTTT
TRBJ1-6 | TRBD1 | few | TRBV6-5 | CASSSGQGAYSPLHF | TGTGCCAGCAGTTCGGGACAGGGGGCCTATTCACCCCTCCACTTT
TRBJ1-1 | - | - | TRBV5-1 | CASSPRVNTEAFF | TGCGCCAGCAGCCCCAGGGTGAACACTGAAGCTTTCTTT
TRBJ1-2 | TRBD1 | once | TRBV2 | CASSIRQGPAYGYTF | TGTGCCAGCAGTATTAGACAGGGCCCAGCCTATGGCTACACCTTC
TRBJ1-3 | TRBD1 | - | TRBV9 | CASSAGTEGNTIYF | TGTGCCAGCAGCGCCGGGACAGAAGGAAACACCATATATTTT
TRBJ1-1 | - | once | TRBV18 | CASSPQQGLSNTEAFF | TGTGCCAGCTCACCCCAGCAGGGCCTATCTAACACTGAAGCTTTCTTT
TRBJ1-1 | - | - | TRBV11-3 | CASSFRQGNENTEAFF | TGTGCCAGCAGCTTCCGCCAGGGGAATGAGAACACTGAAGCTTTCTTT
TRBJ2-6 | TRBD1 | - | TRBV19 | CASTLGRTGSSGANVLTF | TGTGCCAGTACCCTTGGGAGGACAGGGAGCTCTGGGGCCAACGTCCTGACTTTC
TRBJ2-7 | - | few | TRBV6-5 | CASSPSTGSYEQYF | TGTGCCAGCAGTCCATCGACAGGCTCCTACGAGCAGTACTTC
TRBJ1-6 | - | - | TRBV19 | CASSPDRRVSYNSPLHF | TGTGCCAGTAGTCCCGATCGGAGGGTCTCCTATAATTCACCCCTCCACTTT
TRBJ2-3 | TRBD1 | - | TRBV4-2 | CASSRTQEGAGTDTQYF | TGTGCCAGCAGCCGAACACAAGAGGGGGCCGGCACAGATACGCAGTATTTT
TRBJ1-1 | - | - | TRBV7-8 | CASSYNDGRNTEAFF | TGTGCCAGCAGTTATAACGACGGGAGAAACACTGAAGCTTTCTTT
TRBJ1-6 | TRBD1 | - | TRBV5-6 | CASSPTGITLSPLHF | TGTGCCAGCAGCCCGACAGGGATAACACTCTCACCCCTCCACTTT
TRBJ2-4 | - | - | TRBV30 | CAWSGGNIQYF | TGTGCCTGGAGTGGGGGCAACATTCAGTACTTC
TRBJ2-3 | - | - | TRBV5-1 | CASSERAMGMDTQYF | TGCGCCAGCAGCGAGCGGGCCATGGGCATGGATACGCAGTATTTT
TRBJ1-2 | TRBD1 | few | TRBV5-4 | CASSLEGTAYTF | TGTGCCAGCAGCTTGGAGGGGACAGCCTACACCTTC
TRBJ1-1 | - | - | TRBV6-1 | CASSEAGSNTEAFF | TGTGCCAGCAGTGAAGCCGGGTCGAACACTGAAGCTTTCTTT
TRBJ1-3 | - | - | TRBV19 | CASSPARRGGNTIYF | TGTGCCAGTAGCCCCGCCCGGAGGGGTGGAAACACCATATATTTT
TRBJ1-5 | - | - | TRBV30 | CAWSPRSGYQPQHF | TGTGCCTGGAGTCCCCGCAGCGGCTATCAGCCCCAGCATTTT
TRBJ1-1 | - | - | TRBV6-5 | CASSYGAGVTEAFF | TGTGCCAGCAGTTACGGGGCGGGGGTTACTGAAGCTTTCTTT
TRBJ1-2 | TRBD1 | once | TRBV6-5 | CASTDGGTGHVSF | TGTGCCAGCACCGATGGCGGGACAGGCCATGTCTCCTTC
TRBJ1-5 | - | once | TRBV6-2/TRBV6-3 | CASSPGQLNQPQHF | TGTGCCAGCAGCCCCGGACAGTTAAATCAGCCCCAGCATTTT
TRBJ1-4 | - | - | TRBV5-1 | CASSNGRGGNEKLFF | TGCGCCAGCAGCAACGGTCGGGGAGGGAATGAAAAACTGTTTTTT
TRBJ1-1 | TRBD1 | - | TRBV6-5 | CASSLGGGNTEAFF | TGTGCCAGCAGCTTAGGGGGCGGGAACACTGAAGCTTTCTTT
TRBJ1-2 | - | - | TRBV7-2 | CASSWGVDNYGYTF | TGTGCCAGCAGCTGGGGGGTAGATAACTATGGCTACACCTTC
TRBJ2-7 | - | - | TRBV2 | CASRPARSSYEQYF | TGTGCCAGCAGACCAGCGAGGAGCTCCTACGAGCAGTACTTC
TRBJ1-5 | TRBD1 | - | TRBV4-2 | CASSPGQGAHQPQHF | TGTGCCAGCAGCCCCGGACAGGGGGCCCATCAGCCCCAGCATTTT
TRBJ1-2 | - | - | TRBV30 | CAWIGGAMAYGYTF | TGTGCCTGGATCGGAGGAGCTATGGCCTATGGCTACACCTTC
TRBJ2-1 | - | - | TRBV9 | CASSVGGGAPNNEQFF | TGTGCCAGCAGCGTAGGCGGAGGGGCCCCTAACAATGAGCAGTTCTTC
TRBJ1-1 | - | once | TRBV2 | CAIHVRSSAFF | TGTGCCATCCACGTGCGCTCTTCAGCTTTCTTT
TRBJ1-1 | - | - | TRBV6-6 | CASSYAQGPEAFF | TGTGCCAGCAGTTACGCACAGGGACCTGAAGCTTTCTTT
TRBJ2-7 | TRBD2 | - | TRBV7-3 | CASSLTGLAGANSYEQYF | TGTGCCAGCAGCTTAACTGGGCTAGCGGGGGCTAACTCCTACGAGCAGTACTTC
TRBJ1-2 | - | - | TRBV4-2 | CASSQESGYGYTF | TGTGCCAGCAGCCAAGAGTCAGGGTATGGCTACACCTTC
TRBJ1-5 | - | - | TRBV7-3 | CASSPDRVQPQHF | TGTGCCAGCAGCCCGGACAGAGTTCAGCCCCAGCATTTT
TRBJ2-5 | - | - | TRBV5-1 | CASSSWDTTQETQYF | TGCGCCAGCAGCTCCTGGGACACGACGCAAGAGACCCAGTACTTC
TRBJ1-1 | - | few | TRBV25-1 | CASSESITEAFF | TGTGCCAGCAGTGAATCCATCACAGAAGCTTTCTTT
TRBJ2-7 | - | - | TRBV27 | CASSLTSRYEQYF | TGTGCCAGCAGTTTAACCAGCAGGTACGAGCAGTACTTC
TRBJ1-4 | - | - | TRBV21-1 | CASSKPGEGSNEKLFF | TGTGCCAGCAGCAAACCCGGGGAGGGATCGAATGAAAAACTGTTTTTT
TRBJ2-7 | TRBD2 | - | TRBV5-6 | CASIRTGGSDEQYF | TGTGCCAGCATCCGGACGGGGGGTAGTGACGAGCAGTACTTC
TRBJ1-1 | - | - | TRBV7-9 | CASSEQGMNTEAFF | TGTGCCAGCAGCGAACAGGGTATGAACACTGAAGCTTTCTTT
TRBJ2-4 | - | - | TRBV6-5 | CASRDSLAKNIQYF | TGTGCCAGCAGGGACAGTCTAGCCAAAAACATTCAGTACTTC